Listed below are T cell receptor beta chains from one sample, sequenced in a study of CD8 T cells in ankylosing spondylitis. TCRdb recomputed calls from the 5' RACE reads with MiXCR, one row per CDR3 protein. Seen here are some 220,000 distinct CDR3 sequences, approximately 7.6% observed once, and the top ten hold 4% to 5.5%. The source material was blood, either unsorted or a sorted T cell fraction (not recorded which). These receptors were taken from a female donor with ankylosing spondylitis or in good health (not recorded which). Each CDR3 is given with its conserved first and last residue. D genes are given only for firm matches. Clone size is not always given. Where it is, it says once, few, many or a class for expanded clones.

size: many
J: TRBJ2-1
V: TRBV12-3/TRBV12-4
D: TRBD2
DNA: TGTGCCAGCAGTTTGGGGGGACTAGTTTATGAGCAGTTCTTC
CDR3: CASSLGGLVYEQFF

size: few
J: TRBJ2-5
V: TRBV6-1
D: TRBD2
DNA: TGTGCCAGCACCTACGGGGGGGGCGGGCAAGAGACCCAGTACTTC
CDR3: CASTYGGGGQETQYF

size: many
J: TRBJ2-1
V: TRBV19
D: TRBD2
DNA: TGTGCCAGTAGTATAAGTACGGCGGGAGGGAGGAATGAGCAGTTCTTC
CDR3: CASSISTAGGRNEQFF

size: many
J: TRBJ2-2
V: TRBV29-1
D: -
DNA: TGCAGCGTTGGTGGGAGTAAATTCACCGGGGAGCTGTTTTTT
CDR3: CSVGGSKFTGELFF

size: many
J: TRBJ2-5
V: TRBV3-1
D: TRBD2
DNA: TGTGCCAGCAGCCAATTTAGCGGGAGCGGTGAGACCCAGTACTTC
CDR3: CASSQFSGSGETQYF

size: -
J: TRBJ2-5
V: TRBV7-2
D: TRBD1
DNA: TGTGCCAGCAGCACGATGACAGGGAAAGAGACCCAGTACTTC
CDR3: CASSTMTGKETQYF

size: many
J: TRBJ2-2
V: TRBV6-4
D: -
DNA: TGTGCCAGCAGCCTCACCGGGGCAGGGGTATCCGGGGAGCTGTTTTTT
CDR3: CASSLTGAGVSGELFF

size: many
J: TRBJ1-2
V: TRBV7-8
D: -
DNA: TGTGCCAGCAGCTTAGGCGTTCAGATTAACTATGGCTACACCTTC
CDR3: CASSLGVQINYGYTF

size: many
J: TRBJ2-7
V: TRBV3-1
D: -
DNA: TGTGCCAGCAGCGAAGGACTCCCTGGCAGCTCCTACGAGCAGTACTTC
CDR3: CASSEGLPGSSYEQYF

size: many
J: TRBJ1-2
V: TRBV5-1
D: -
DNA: TGCGCCAGCAGCCCGAGGGTCAGAGCTAACTATGGCTACACCTTC
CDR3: CASSPRVRANYGYTF

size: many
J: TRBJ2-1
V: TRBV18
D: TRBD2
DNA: TGTGCCAGCTCACCAAGCGGGGGACTCCGGGATGAGCAGTTCTTC
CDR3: CASSPSGGLRDEQFF

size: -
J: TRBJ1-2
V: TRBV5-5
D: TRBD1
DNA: TGTGCCAGCTGCTTGGATGGACAGGGCGGGTATGGCTACACCTTC
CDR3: CASCLDGQGGYGYTF

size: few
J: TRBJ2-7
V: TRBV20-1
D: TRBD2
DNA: TGCAGTGCTGGTAGCGGGAGCGTACGGGAGCAGTACTTC
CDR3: CSAGSGSVREQYF

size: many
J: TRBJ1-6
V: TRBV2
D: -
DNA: TGTGCCAGCATCTCTGACAGGACCCGACCCCTCCACTTT
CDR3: CASISDRTRPLHF

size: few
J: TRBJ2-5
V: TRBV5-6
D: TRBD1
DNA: TGTGCCAGCAGCTTAGGGACAGGGGGAGGAGAGACCCAGTACTTC
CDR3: CASSLGTGGGETQYF

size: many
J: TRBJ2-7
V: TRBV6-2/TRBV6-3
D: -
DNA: TGTGCCAGCAGTTACCAAAGTGTCTTGAGCGAGCAGTACTTC
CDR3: CASSYQSVLSEQYF

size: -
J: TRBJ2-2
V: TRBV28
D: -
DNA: TGTGCCAGCAGTCACAAAGGGACCTACACCGGGGAGCTGTTTTTT
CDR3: CASSHKGTYTGELFF

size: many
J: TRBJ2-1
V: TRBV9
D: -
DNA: TGTGCCAGCAGCGTCAGGGGCGATGAGCAGTTCTTC
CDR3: CASSVRGDEQFF

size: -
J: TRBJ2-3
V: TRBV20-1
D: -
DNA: TGCGGTGCTAGTCCTCCAGTCAGGGAAGATACGCAGTATTTT
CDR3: CGASPPVREDTQYF

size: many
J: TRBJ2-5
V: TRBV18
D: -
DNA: TGTGCCAGCTCCCCTGGCGAGGCAGAGACCCAGTACTTC
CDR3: CASSPGEAETQYF

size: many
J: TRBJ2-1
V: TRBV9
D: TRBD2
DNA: TGTGCCAGCAGCCCCCGGACTAGCGGGAGGGAGGGAGAGCAGTTCTTC
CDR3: CASSPRTSGREGEQFF

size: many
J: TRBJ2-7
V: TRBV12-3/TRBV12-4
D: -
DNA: TGTGCCAGCACCCGAGGCCGATACGAGCAGTACTTC
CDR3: CASTRGRYEQYF

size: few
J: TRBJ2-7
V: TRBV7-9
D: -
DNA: TGTGCCAGCATCCGCCACCCACTTCGGGTGTGCCACGAGCAGTACTTC
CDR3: CASIRHPLRVCHEQYF

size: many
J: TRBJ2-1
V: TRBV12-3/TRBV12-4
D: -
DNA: TGTGCCAGCAGTTCCCGACCGCGCCCAGGGGTATACAATGAGCAGTTCTTC
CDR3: CASSSRPRPGVYNEQFF

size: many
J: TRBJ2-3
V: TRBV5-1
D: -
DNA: TGCGCCAGCAGCTCCTACACAGATACGCAGTATTTT
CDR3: CASSSYTDTQYF

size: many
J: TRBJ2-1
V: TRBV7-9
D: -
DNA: TGTGCCAGCAGCCCTGATAACACGGGCCTTGAGCAGTTCTTC
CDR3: CASSPDNTGLEQFF

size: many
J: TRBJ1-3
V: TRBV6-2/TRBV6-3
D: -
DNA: TGTGCCAGCGGGAGCTCTGGAAACACCATATATTTT
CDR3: CASGSSGNTIYF

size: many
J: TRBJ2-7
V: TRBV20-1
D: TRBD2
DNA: TGCAGTGCTAGTACTAGCGGGCCTACCTACGAGCAGTACTTC
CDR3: CSASTSGPTYEQYF

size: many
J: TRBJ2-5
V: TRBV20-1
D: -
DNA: TGCAGTGCGGCTCCCTGGTGGTGGGGGCCAGGAGAGACCCAGTACTTC
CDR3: CSAAPWWWGPGETQYF

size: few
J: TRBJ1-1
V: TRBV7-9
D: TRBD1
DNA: TGTGCCAGCAGCGATCCGGGACAGGGATTCACTGAAGCTTTCTTT
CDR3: CASSDPGQGFTEAFF

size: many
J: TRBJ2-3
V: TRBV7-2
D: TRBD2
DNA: TGTGCCAGCAGCCCTCCGGGACTAGCGGGAGCAGATACGCAGTATTTT
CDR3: CASSPPGLAGADTQYF

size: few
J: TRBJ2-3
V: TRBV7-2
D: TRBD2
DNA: TGTGCCAGCAGCTTCCGCTCCGGCGGGAGGGCAGATACGCAGTATTTT
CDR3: CASSFRSGGRADTQYF

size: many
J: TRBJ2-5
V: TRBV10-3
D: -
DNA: TGTGCCATCTCACCGGGACCCCAAGAGACCCAGTACTTC
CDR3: CAISPGPQETQYF

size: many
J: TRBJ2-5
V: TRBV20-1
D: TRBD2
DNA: TGCAGTGCTAGAGATCCCGGGGGGAGAGAGACCCAGTACTTC
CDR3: CSARDPGGRETQYF

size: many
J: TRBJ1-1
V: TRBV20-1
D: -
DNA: TGCAGCACCGGAATGAACACTGAAGCTTTCTTT
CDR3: CSTGMNTEAFF

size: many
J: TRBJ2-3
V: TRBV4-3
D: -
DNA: TGCGCCAGCAGCCAAGAGTGGGACTCCGGCACAGATACGCAGTATTTT
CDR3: CASSQEWDSGTDTQYF

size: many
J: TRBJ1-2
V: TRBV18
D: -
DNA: TGTGCCAGCTCATTACGGGGAGAAGCTTATGGCTACACCTTC
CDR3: CASSLRGEAYGYTF

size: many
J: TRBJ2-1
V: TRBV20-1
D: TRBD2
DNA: TGCAGTGCTTCTAAACTAGCGGGCTTGGGTGATGAGCAGTTCTTC
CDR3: CSASKLAGLGDEQFF

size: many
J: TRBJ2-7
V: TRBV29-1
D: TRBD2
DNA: TGCAGCGTTGATGATAGCGGGAGGCCAGGCGACGAGCAGTACTTC
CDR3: CSVDDSGRPGDEQYF

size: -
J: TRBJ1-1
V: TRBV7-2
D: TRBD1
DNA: TGTGTCAGCAGCCGAACCTACCCGGGACAGGGGCCATTGAACACTGAAGCTTTCTTT
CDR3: CVSSRTYPGQGPLNTEAFF

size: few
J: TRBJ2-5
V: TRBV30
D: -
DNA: TGTGCCTGGAGTGTGGTGGAGACCCAGTACTTC
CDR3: CAWSVVETQYF